This T cell receptor (beta chain) was identified during a study of neurological immune-mediated disorders. Time point denoted: longitudinal time-point 2. Every sequencing run generated over 180 million TCR-beta sequences from 15-18 subjects. TCRdb reanalysed the 5' RACE reads using MiXCR and keeps one entry per CDR3 protein. Here the sample spans 100,000 or so distinct CDR3 sequences, roughly 13% being singletons. This clonotype was recorded at least ten times. The receptor was derived from a female donor with HTLV-1-associated myelopathy (HAM/TSP). Input material: PBMCs.

The CDR3 sequence is CATSGSGSTDTQYF. In DNA form, the CDR3 reads TGTGCCACCAGTGGATCAGGGAGCACAGATACGCAGTATTTT. This sequence joins TRBV24-1 and TRBJ2-3; TRBD1 might be the D (5 bases). The CDR3 covers 14 residues. Trimming cost V 5 bases and J 0 bases, with 8 bases left between them. Germline V gene sequence: CDR1 KGHDR, CDR2 SFDVKD.